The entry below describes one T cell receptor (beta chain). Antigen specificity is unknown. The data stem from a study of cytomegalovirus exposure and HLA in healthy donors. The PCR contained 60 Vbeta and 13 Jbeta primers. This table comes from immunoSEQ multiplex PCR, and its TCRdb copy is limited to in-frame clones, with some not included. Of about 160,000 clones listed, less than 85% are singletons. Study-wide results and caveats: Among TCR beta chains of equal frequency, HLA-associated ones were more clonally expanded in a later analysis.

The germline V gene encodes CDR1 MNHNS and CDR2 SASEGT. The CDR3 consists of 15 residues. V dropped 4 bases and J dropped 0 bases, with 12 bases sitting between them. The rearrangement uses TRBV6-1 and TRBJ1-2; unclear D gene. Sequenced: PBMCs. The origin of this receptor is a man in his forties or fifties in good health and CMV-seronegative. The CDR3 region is CASSAEEIPNYGYTF. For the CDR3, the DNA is TGTGCCAGCAGTGCTGAGGAAATACCTAACTATGGCTACACCTTC.